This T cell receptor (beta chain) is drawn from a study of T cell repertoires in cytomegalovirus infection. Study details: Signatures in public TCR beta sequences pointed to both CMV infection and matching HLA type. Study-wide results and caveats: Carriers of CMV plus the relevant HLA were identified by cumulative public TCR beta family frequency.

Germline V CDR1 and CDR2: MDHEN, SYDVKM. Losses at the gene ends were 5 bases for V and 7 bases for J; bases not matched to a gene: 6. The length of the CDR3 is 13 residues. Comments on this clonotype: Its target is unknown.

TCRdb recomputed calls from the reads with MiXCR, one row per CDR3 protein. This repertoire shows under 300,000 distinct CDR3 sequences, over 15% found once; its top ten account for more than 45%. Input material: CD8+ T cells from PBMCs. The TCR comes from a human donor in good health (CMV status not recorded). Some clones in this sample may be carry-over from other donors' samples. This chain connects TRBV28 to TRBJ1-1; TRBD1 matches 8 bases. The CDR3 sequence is CASSGGQGGEAFF. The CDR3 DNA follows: TGTGCCAGCAGTGGAGGACAGGGCGGTGAAGCTTTCTTT.